This T cell receptor (beta chain) was retrieved from a study of cytomegalovirus exposure and HLA in healthy donors. Study details: Genotyping showed around 80% of over 350 donors falling in the Caucasian-associated ancestry cluster.

The primer mix had 60 Vbeta and 13 Jbeta primers. Libraries were prepared by immunoSEQ multiplex PCR; TCRdb keeps only in-frame clonotypes and omits some of them. Among fewer than 250,000 clones listed, around 87% were seen once. Germline V gene sequence: CDR1 LGHNA, CDR2 YSLEER. V was shortened by 0 bases and J by 4 bases, with 22 bases between the two germline ends. The CDR3 has 19 amino acids. The chain couples TRBV4-3 to TRBJ2-1; possible D gene TRBD2, 5 bases. This TCR was sampled from a woman aged 18-29 years in good health and CMV-seronegative. The material sequenced was PBMCs. CDR3 protein: CASSQDLIRWLADYNEQFF. CDR3 in DNA: TGCGCCAGCAGCCAAGATCTCATAAGGTGGCTAGCAGATTACAATGAGCAGTTCTTC.